A selection of T cell receptor beta chains follows, all from one sample in a study of cytomegalovirus exposure and HLA in healthy donors. TCRdb's copy holds only in-frame clones and misses some; the assay was immunoSEQ multiplex PCR. The sample lists about 140,000 clones, roughly two thirds occurring once. The sequenced sample was PBMCs. The receptor source for this set is a middle-aged woman in good health and CMV-seronegative. The CDR3 runs from the conserved cysteine through the conserved F or W. Each record gives: J gene, D gene, clone size, V gene, CDR3 length, CDR3 DNA, CDR3 protein. The D gene is left open where the match is weak. Clone size is not always given. Where it is, it says once, few, many or a class for expanded clones.

>TRBJ2-1|TRBD1|many|TRBV4-1|18
TGCGCCAGCAGCCAAGACATGTGGCAACAGGGGGATGCGGGTGAGCAGTTCTTC
CASSQDMWQQGDAGEQFF
>TRBJ2-5|TRBD2|few|TRBV5-4|13
TGTGCCAGCAGCTTGCCTAGCGGGGAGACCCAGTACTTC
CASSLPSGETQYF
>TRBJ2-2|.|once|TRBV9|16
TGTGCCAGCAGCCCCCGAACCCTCCGAGACACCGGGGAGCTGTTTTTT
CASSPRTLRDTGELFF
>TRBJ1-6|TRBD1|.|TRBV27|15
TGTGCCAGCAGTCAGACAGGGGGTCGAAGTTCACCCCTCCACTTT
CASSQTGGRSSPLHF
>TRBJ2-1|TRBD2|.|TRBV11-2|16
TGTGCCAGCAGCTCTAGCGGGGGGGCGGCCTACAATGAGCAGTTCTTC
CASSSSGGAAYNEQFF
>TRBJ1-4|.|once|TRBV25-1|18
TGTGCCAGCAGTGAATATGGGGTGGCGGACACCCCGCGCGAAAAACTGTTTTTT
CASSEYGVADTPREKLFF
>TRBJ1-5|TRBD1|.|TRBV19|17
TGTGCCAGTAGTAGTCGACAGGGGGGAATGAGGGATCAGCCCCAGCATTTT
CASSSRQGGMRDQPQHF
>TRBJ2-5|.|.|TRBV4-3|15
TGCGCCAGCAGCCAAACGACGGGACTTTTTTCCACCCAGTACTTC
CASSQTTGLFSTQYF
>TRBJ1-1|.|.|TRBV7-8|16
TGTGCCAGCAGCTTACTAAGTGTGGGAGGGAACACTGAAGCTTTCTTT
CASSLLSVGGNTEAFF
>TRBJ2-7|.|.|TRBV4-1|16
TGCGCCAGCAGCCAAGGCCCCCTGGCAGGGACCTACGAGCAGTACTTC
CASSQGPLAGTYEQYF
>TRBJ1-2|.|.|TRBV7-9|13
TGTGCCAGCAGCGGGCAGACTAACTATGGCTACACCTTC
CASSGQTNYGYTF
>TRBJ2-7|.|.|TRBV13|16
TGTGCCAGCAGCTCCATAACCGGGACAAAGGGCTACGAGCAGTACTTC
CASSSITGTKGYEQYF
>TRBJ2-7|TRBD1|.|TRBV27|14
TGTGCCAGCAGTTTAAGGGACAGGGTGCACGAGCAGTACTTC
CASSLRDRVHEQYF
>TRBJ2-7|.|.|TRBV10-2|16
TGCGCCAGCAGTGAATTGGCGGGGCAGGGAACATACGAGCAGTACTTC
CASSELAGQGTYEQYF
>TRBJ2-1|.|.|TRBV6-1|14
TGTGCCAGTAGTAAGCGGAACGACTACAATGAGCAGTTCTTC
CASSKRNDYNEQFF
>TRBJ1-4|.|few|TRBV5-6|15
TGTGCCAGCAGCTTGGTAGATGCAACTAATGAAAAACTGTTTTTT
CASSLVDATNEKLFF
>TRBJ1-1|.|few|TRBV6-1|11
TGTGCCAGCAGTGAGGGAGTGTTGGCTTTCTTT
CASSEGVLAFF
>TRBJ1-1|TRBD1|.|TRBV7-9|16
TGTTCCAGCAGCTTAGAAGGGGGCGCGGGGAACACTGAAGCTTTCTTT
CSSSLEGGAGNTEAFF
>TRBJ1-5|.|.|TRBV9|14
TGTGCCAGCAGCGTATCCCACTTCAATCAGCCCCAGCATTTT
CASSVSHFNQPQHF
>TRBJ2-5|.|.|TRBV7-6|14
TGTGCCAGCAGCCAGGGACTCACGGGGGAGACCCAGTACTTC
CASSQGLTGETQYF
>TRBJ2-7|TRBD2|.|TRBV2|15
TGTGCCAGCAGTGAACAAGCGGGGGAGACCTACGAGCAGTACTTC
CASSEQAGETYEQYF
>TRBJ1-2|.|.|TRBV5-1|17
TGCGCCAGCAGCTTCTGGACGAAGGCGGGCTCTAACTATGGCTACACCTTC
CASSFWTKAGSNYGYTF
>TRBJ2-2|.|.|TRBV2|12
TGTGCCAGCGGGCAGGATTTTGGGGAGCTGTTTTTT
CASGQDFGELFF
>TRBJ1-2|TRBD1|.|TRBV29-1|11
TGCAGCGTTTTGTCAGGGGGTGGCTACACCTTC
CSVLSGGGYTF
>TRBJ1-1|.|.|TRBV19|13
TGTGCCAGTAGTGCGACCCGAGGGACTGAAGCTTTCTTT
CASSATRGTEAFF
>TRBJ1-1|TRBD1|few|TRBV5-1|15
TGCGCCAGCCATGCCCCGGACAGGGGGGACACTGAAGCTTTCTTT
CASHAPDRGDTEAFF
>TRBJ2-7|.|.|TRBV2|11
TGTGCCAGCAGTGGCGGAAGCGGACAGTACTTC
CASSGGSGQYF
>TRBJ2-2|.|.|TRBV27|16
TGTGCCAGCAGTTTATTCGGTCAAGAATCCACCGGGGAGCTGTTTTTT
CASSLFGQESTGELFF
>TRBJ2-1|TRBD2|few|TRBV7-7|15
TGTGCTAGCAGCGCCGGACTAGCGGGGTATAATGAGCAGTTCTTC
CASSAGLAGYNEQFF
>TRBJ2-1|TRBD2|.|TRBV2|15
TGTGCCAGCAGTAACGGACTAGCTCGAGGGAATGAGCAGTTCTTC
CASSNGLARGNEQFF
>TRBJ2-2|.|.|TRBV4-1|15
TGCGCCAGCAGCCAAGAAAAACAGAACACCGGGGAGCTGTTTTTT
CASSQEKQNTGELFF